This T cell receptor (beta chain) was documented in a study of blood T cell repertoires in COVID-19. Study information: In each case, the material was cDNA or gDNA derived from T cells, B-cell-depleted T cells, or PBMCs.

CDR1 and CDR2 from the germline V gene are LNHDA and SQIVND (reference sequence). The ends were cut back, 3 bases at V and 2 bases at J, with 11 bases in the middle. The CDR3 has 14 amino acids. During active infection, Seattle patients enrolled and were then monitored through disease. Data came from immunoSEQ multiplex PCR; TCRdb stores just in-frame clones and leaves some out. In the table there are roughly 220,000 clones, about 81% of which are singletons. The rearrangement links TRBV19 to TRBJ2-7; D perhaps matches TRBD1 (6 bases). Sequences were obtained from peripheral blood. The origin of this receptor is a woman older than 75 with COVID-19, enrolled during active disease. This CDR3 is CASSILDRTYEQYF. As DNA, the CDR3 is TGTGCCAGTAGTATCCTCGACAGGACCTACGAGCAGTACTTC.